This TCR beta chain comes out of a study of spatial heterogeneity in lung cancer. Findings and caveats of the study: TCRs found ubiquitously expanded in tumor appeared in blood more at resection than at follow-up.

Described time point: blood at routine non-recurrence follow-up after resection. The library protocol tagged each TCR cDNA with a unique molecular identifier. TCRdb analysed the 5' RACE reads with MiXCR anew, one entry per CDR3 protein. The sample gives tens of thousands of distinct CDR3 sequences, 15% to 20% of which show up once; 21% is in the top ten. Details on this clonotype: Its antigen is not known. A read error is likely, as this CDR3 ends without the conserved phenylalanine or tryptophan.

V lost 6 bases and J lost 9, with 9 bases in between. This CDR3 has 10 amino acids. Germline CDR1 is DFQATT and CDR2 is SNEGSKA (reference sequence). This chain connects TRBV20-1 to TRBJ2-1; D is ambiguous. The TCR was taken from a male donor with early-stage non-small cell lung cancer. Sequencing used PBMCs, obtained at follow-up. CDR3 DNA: TGCAGTGCCGGTGAGAGTGAGCAGTTCTCC. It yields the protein CSAGESEQFS.